This TCR beta chain was profiled in a study of CD8+CD57+ T cells in acquired aplastic anemia. Study context: Mean yield of DNA from sorted CD4+ and CD8+ cells was roughly 3.2 ug. The study, taken as a whole, reports: Found in both controls and patients were twenty-nine CD8+ CDR3 sequences. Significant differences in CD8+ Simpson's diversity were not observed between patients and controls.

Concerning this clonotype itself: The target antigen is unknown.

Germline V gene lookup returns CDR1 KGHDR and CDR2 SFDVKD. J was trimmed by 2 bases and V by 3 bases; bases with no gene match: 6. The CDR3 length is 16 residues. The template for TCR beta VDJ and CDR3 sequence profiling was genomic DNA. TCRdb fed the reads into MiXCR, producing one record per CDR3 protein. The data contain some 180,000 distinct CDR3 sequences, around 50% of them seen just once; the ten biggest clones take up 10% to 15%. An expansion of CD8+CD57+ cells by flow cytometry had been shown in patients chosen for sequencing. By the time of blood sampling, patients had still received no therapy.

This receptor was identified in a human donor with aplastic anemia. The sample consisted of sorted CD4+, CD8+, or CD8+CD57+ T cells (not recorded which) from PBMCs. The chain uses TRBV24-1 and TRBJ2-5, with 9 bases matching TRBD2. The CDR3 protein is CATSDGRLADQETQYF. The CDR3 DNA is TGTGCCACCAGTGATGGCCGACTAGCGGATCAAGAGACCCAGTACTTC.